One TCR beta chain is described in this entry. The trim removed 4 bases at V and 1 base at J, leaving 3 bases unmatched. Germline CDR1 is KGHDR and CDR2 is SFDVKD. This CDR3 spans 14 amino acids. TCRdb's copy holds only in-frame clones and misses some; the assay was immunoSEQ multiplex PCR. Of roughly 190,000 clones in the sample, about 91% were seen once. These data belong to a study of blood T cell repertoires in COVID-19. The clonotype was recovered from a woman aged 18-29 years who had recovered from COVID-19. The material sequenced was PBMCs or T cells enriched from blood (not recorded which). The chain carries TRBV24-1 and TRBJ2-7; 7 positions agree with TRBD2. CDR3 sequence reads: CATSERDYSYEQYF. CDR3 sequence (DNA): TGTGCCACCAGTGAGCGGGACTATTCCTACGAGCAGTACTTC.